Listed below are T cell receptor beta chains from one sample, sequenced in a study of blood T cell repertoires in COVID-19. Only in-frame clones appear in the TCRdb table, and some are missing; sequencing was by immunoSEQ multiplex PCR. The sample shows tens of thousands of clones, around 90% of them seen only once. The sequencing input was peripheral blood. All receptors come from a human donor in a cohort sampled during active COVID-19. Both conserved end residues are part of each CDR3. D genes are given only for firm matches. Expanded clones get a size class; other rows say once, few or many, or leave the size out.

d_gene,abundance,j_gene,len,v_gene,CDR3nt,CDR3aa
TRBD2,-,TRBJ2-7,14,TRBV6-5,TGTGCCAGCACTAAGCGGGAGTTCCCCTACGAGCAGTACTTC,CASTKREFPYEQYF
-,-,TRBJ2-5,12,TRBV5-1,TGCGCCAGCAGCCTACAGGGAGAGACCCAGTACTTC,CASSLQGETQYF
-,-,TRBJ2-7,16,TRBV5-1,TGCGCCAGCAGCTTGGAGGCCGGGTCGGAGGGGCGCGAGCAGTACTTC,CASSLEAGSEGREQYF
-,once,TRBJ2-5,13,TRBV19,TGTGCCAGTAGTTATGACTCCCTCGCTACCCAGTACTTC,CASSYDSLATQYF
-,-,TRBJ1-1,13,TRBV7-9,TGTGCCAGCAGCTTAGGGGGGCAAACTGAAGCTTTCTTT,CASSLGGQTEAFF
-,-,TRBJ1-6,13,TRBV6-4,TGTGCCAGCAGTGGGGAGCAAGATTCACCCCTCCACTTT,CASSGEQDSPLHF
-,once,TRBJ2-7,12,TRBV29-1,TGCAGCGTTGGGTGGAGTTCTTACGAGCAGTACTTC,CSVGWSSYEQYF
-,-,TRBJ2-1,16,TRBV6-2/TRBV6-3,TGTGCCAGCAGTTACTCGAAGAGGGAGGCCTACAATGAGCAGTTCTTC,CASSYSKREAYNEQFF
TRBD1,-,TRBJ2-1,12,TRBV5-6,TGTGCCAGCAGCTTTCCAGGGGGTGAGCAGTTCTTC,CASSFPGGEQFF
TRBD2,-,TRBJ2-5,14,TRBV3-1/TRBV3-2,TGTGCCAGCAGCCAGGGGGGGGAGGTTGCGACCCAGTACTTC,CASSQGGEVATQYF
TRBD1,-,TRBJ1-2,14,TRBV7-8,TGTGCCAGCTCCAGGGACAGGGAAAACTATGGCTACACCTTC,CASSRDRENYGYTF
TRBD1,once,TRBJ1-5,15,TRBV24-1,TGTGCCACCAGTGATCCGGGACAGGATCATCAGCCCCAGCATTTT,CATSDPGQDHQPQHF
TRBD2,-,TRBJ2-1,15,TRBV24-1,TGTGCCACCGGTATAACTAGCGGCTCCTACAATGAGCAGTTCTTC,CATGITSGSYNEQFF
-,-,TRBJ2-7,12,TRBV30,TGTGCCTGGACAGGTGGAACCTACGAGCAGTACTTC,CAWTGGTYEQYF
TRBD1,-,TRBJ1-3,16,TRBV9,TGTGCCAGCAGCGTAGAAAAAGGGGGCATACGAAACACCATATATTTT,CASSVEKGGIRNTIYF
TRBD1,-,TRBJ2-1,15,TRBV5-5,TGTGCCAGCAGCGCCTGGACAGGCTCCTACAATGAGCAGTTCTTC,CASSAWTGSYNEQFF
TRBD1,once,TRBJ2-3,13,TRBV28,TGTGCCAGCAGTTTACAGGGGGTTGATACGCAGTATTTT,CASSLQGVDTQYF
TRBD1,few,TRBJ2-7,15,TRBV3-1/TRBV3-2,TGTGCCAGCAGCCAGGCCCTGGGACAGTACTACGAGCAGTACTTC,CASSQALGQYYEQYF
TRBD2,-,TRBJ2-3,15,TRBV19,TGTGCCAGTACACGAAGCGGGGGGCGGGCAGATACGCAGTATTTT,CASTRSGGRADTQYF
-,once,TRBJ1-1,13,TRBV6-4,TGTGCCAGCAGGATTCAGTGGAACACTGAAGCTTTCTTT,CASRIQWNTEAFF
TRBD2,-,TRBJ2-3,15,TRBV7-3,TGTGCCAGCAGCTTCCTAGCGGGGAGTTCAGATACGCAGTATTTT,CASSFLAGSSDTQYF
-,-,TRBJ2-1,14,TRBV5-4,TGTGCCAGCAGCTCCGGGACTGGATACAATGAGCAGTTCTTC,CASSSGTGYNEQFF
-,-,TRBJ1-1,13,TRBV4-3,TGCGCCAGCAGCCAAGAATCAGACACTGAAGCTTTCTTT,CASSQESDTEAFF
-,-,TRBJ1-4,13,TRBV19,TGTGCCACTTCCGAGGTTAGGAATGAAAAACTGTTTTTT,CATSEVRNEKLFF
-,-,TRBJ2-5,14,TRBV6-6,TGTGCCAGCAGTTACCTGGGACTTCAAGAGACCCAGTACTTC,CASSYLGLQETQYF
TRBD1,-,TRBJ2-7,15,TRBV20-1,TGCAGTGCTAGTCCCTGGGACAGGGACCTTGTAGAGCAGTACTTC,CSASPWDRDLVEQYF
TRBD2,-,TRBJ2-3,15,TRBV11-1,TGTGCCAGCAGCTTACTGCGGGGGAATAGAGATACGCAGTATTTT,CASSLLRGNRDTQYF
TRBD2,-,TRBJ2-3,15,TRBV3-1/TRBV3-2,TGTGCCAGCAGCCAAGAAACTAGCGGGGTAGATACGCAGTATTTT,CASSQETSGVDTQYF
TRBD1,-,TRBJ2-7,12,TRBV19,TGTGCCAGTAGGGACAGGTTATACGAGCAGTACTTC,CASRDRLYEQYF
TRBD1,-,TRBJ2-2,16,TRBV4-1,TGCGCCAGCAGCCAACCGGGACAGGGCGGAACCGGGGAGCTGTTTTTT,CASSQPGQGGTGELFF
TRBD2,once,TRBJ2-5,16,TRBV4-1,TGCGCCAGCAGCCAGAGTAGCGGGAGGGCTGGAGAGACCCAGTACTTC,CASSQSSGRAGETQYF
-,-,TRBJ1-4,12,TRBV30,TGTGCAAAATCGGGGGGGAATGAAAAACTGTTTTTT,CAKSGGNEKLFF
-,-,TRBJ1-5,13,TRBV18,TGTGCCAGCTCGGAAGGGGGGGGTCAGCCCCAGCATTTT,CASSEGGGQPQHF
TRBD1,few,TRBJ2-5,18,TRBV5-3,TGTGCCGAACTATCGGACAGGGTTGGCACTAGATCCCAAGAGACCCAGTACTTC,CAELSDRVGTRSQETQYF
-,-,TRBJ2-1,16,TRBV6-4,TGTGCCAGCAGTGACTCGAAGTTCTCCGGGGAAGATGAGCAGTTCTTC,CASSDSKFSGEDEQFF
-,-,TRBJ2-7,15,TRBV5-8,TGTGCCAGCAGCTTGGGTGGCGGGAACCTCTACGAGCAGTACTTC,CASSLGGGNLYEQYF
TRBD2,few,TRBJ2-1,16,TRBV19,TGTGCCAGTAGTGTCTTTCGGACTAGCGCTTCAAATGAGCAGTTCTTC,CASSVFRTSASNEQFF
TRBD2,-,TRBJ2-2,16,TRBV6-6,TGTGCCAGCATCCGCCGGACTAGCGGTTTCACCGGGGAGCTGTTTTTT,CASIRRTSGFTGELFF
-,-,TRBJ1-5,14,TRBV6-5,TGTGCCAGCAGTACAGGGACACATAATCAGCCCCAGCATTTT,CASSTGTHNQPQHF
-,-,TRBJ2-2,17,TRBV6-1,TGTGCCAGCAGTGAAAGGGGTCCGGGGGACTACACCGGGGAGCTGTTTTTT,CASSERGPGDYTGELFF
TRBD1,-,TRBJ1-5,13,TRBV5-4,TGTGCCAGCAGCCGGGACAGATCATCGCCCCAGCATTTT,CASSRDRSSPQHF
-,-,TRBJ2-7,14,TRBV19,TGTGCCAGTAGTCCCGATGGCAGGGGTACGAAGCAGTACTTC,CASSPDGRGTKQYF
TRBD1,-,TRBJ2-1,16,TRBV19,TGTGCCAGTAGTATGGACAGGGGTACGCCCTACAATGAGCAGTTCTTC,CASSMDRGTPYNEQFF
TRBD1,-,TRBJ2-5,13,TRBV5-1,TGCGCCAGCAGCCCGGGACAGCAAGAGACCCAGTACTTC,CASSPGQQETQYF
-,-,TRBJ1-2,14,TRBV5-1,TGCGCCAGCAGCTTGGAGGGGTTCTCCTATGGCTACACCTTC,CASSLEGFSYGYTF
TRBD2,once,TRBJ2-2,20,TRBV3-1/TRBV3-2,TGTGCCAGCAGCCAAGAAGAGGGAGGTAGCGGGAGGACGAACACCGGGGAGCTGTTTTTT,CASSQEEGGSGRTNTGELFF
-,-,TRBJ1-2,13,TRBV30,TGTGCCTGGAGTGCCGGGGTTAACTATGGCTACACCTTC,CAWSAGVNYGYTF
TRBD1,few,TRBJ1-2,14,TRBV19,TGTGCCAGTACCCCGGGACAGGCTAACTATGGCTACACCTTC,CASTPGQANYGYTF
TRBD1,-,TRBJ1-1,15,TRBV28,TGTGCCAGCTCCGGGACAGCCTATATGAACACTGAAGCTTTCTTT,CASSGTAYMNTEAFF
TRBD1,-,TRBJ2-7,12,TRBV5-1,TGCGCCAGCGGGACAGGGGCGAACGAGCAGTACTTC,CASGTGANEQYF
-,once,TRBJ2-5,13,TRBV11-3,TGTGCCAGCAGCTTAGGACAGCAAGAGACCCAGTACTTC,CASSLGQQETQYF
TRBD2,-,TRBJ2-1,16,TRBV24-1,TGTGCCACCAGTGACGCCGGGACTACACCCTACAATGAGCAGTTCTTC,CATSDAGTTPYNEQFF
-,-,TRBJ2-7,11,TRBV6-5,TGTGCCACCCGTCTCAGCTACGAGCAGTACTTC,CATRLSYEQYF
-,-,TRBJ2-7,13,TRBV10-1,TGCGCCAGCAGTGCAACAGGCATCAGCGAGCAGTACTTC,CASSATGISEQYF